This entry is about one T cell receptor beta chain. What it recognizes is unknown. It was across several immunoSEQ plates that each subset's genomic DNA was evenly split. The repertoire was sequenced with immunoSEQ multiplex PCR; TCRdb's copy has only in-frame clones and lacks some. The sample holds approximately 2,200,000 clones, 93% seen once. The sample originates from a study of shared clonotypes between healthy human individuals. Study information: CD8 memory received one plate per donor, CD8 naive two, CD4 memory three and CD4 naive three. Study-level results: The authors sampled blood alone, and tissue repertoires likely differ.

Only CD45RO-negative cells positively selected for CCR7 counted as naive CD8 cells, so terminally differentiated effector memory CD45RA+ cells were excluded. Among the donors, all were Caucasian adults who lived in Nashville, Tennessee. The source is a man between 18 and 29 years old in good health. Some clones in this sample may be carry-over from other donors' samples. The sample consisted of naive CD8+ T cells from PBMCs.

Here the CDR3 DNA reads TGTGCCAGCAGTGAATGGGGGGGAGGATACTACAATGAGCAGTTCTTC. Translated: CASSEWGGGYYNEQFF. The rearrangement links TRBV25-1 to TRBJ2-1; 7 bases fit TRBD2. J gave up 3 bases and V 1 base, and 6 bases lay outside the gene matches. The germline V gene has CDR1 MGHDK and CDR2 SYGVNS. The CDR3 spans 16 residues.